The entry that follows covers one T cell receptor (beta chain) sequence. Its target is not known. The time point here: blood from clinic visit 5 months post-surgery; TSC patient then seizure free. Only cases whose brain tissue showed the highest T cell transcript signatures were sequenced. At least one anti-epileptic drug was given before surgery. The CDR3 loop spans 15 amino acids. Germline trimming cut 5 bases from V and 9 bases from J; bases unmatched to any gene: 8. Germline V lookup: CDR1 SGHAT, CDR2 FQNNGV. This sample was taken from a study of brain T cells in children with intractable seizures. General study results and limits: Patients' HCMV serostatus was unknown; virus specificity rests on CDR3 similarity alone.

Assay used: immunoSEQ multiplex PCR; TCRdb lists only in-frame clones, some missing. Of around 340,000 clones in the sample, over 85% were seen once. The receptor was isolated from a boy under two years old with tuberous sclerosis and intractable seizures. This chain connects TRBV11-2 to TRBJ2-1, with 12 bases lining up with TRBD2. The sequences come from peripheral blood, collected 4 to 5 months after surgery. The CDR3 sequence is CASSQPGLAGLEQFF. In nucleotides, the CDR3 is TGTGCCAGCAGCCAGCCGGGACTAGCGGGTCTTGAGCAGTTCTTC.